This TCR beta chain comes out of a study of a mutant IDH1 vaccine in newly diagnosed glioma (dated by TCRdb to about 2021). Notes on the research overall: Patients were given eight vaccinations, in weeks 1, 3, 5, 7, 11, 15, 19 and 23, which matched visits V03 through V10. Vaccination began 4-6 weeks after radiotherapy alone, or alongside temozolomide cycles in the chemotherapy-containing groups. Prior to enrollment, standard therapy consisting of radiotherapy alone, temozolomide alone, or radiochemotherapy with temozolomide had been administered to patients, with the combination being received by most patients. For exploratory analyses, longitudinal TCRB deep sequencing was carried out in about 25 treated patients wherever samples were available. Of the 25 to 40 treated patients, about 60% were male and about 40% were female, and the mean age was about 40 years. Six visits were used for peripheral blood collection: V03 (baseline), V05, V07, V10, V12 and V13. Here is what the overall study found, with its caveats: Immune responses induced by the vaccine were seen in approximately 92% of patients across multiple MHC alleles. The authors noted that analyses of patient blood samples could not be reproduced because of sample limitations. Selection of PBMC samples for TCRB deep sequencing was based on availability. Pseudoprogression appeared unrelated to alterations in the top peripheral T cell clonotypes detected by TCRB sequencing.

In the case of this clone: Its antigen is still unknown. No base-level quality is on record; no much larger clone is a single base apart.

Library creation used the immunoSEQ multiplex PCR assay. Rearranged TCR beta chain sequences were amplified using the hsTCRB Kit according to the manufacturer's protocol. An Illumina MiSeq was used to sequence the TCRB libraries. The study's processing was this. The proprietary platform of the kit vendor was used for demultiplexing, trimming and gene mapping. In TCRdb, the immuneACCESS table is reduced to in-frame sequences with V and J assigned. These tables do not hold every clone; where another copy was compared, an unresolved V gene accounts for under half, and the others remain unexplained. Clone size and the V and J calls come from that table; the DNA yielded D and trimming. This sample comprises about 61,000 clones, roughly 80% of them detected only once. The biggest ten clones account for around 6.5% of the sample. What this sample's time point label stands for: week 11, during vaccination. Each vaccine dose was 300 ug of a 20-mer mutant IDH1 peptide in Montanide, given subcutaneously with topical imiquimod. The donors had newly diagnosed IDH1-mutant astrocytomas of WHO grade 3 or 4 that showed loss of nuclear ATRX. The samples were drawn from NOA16, a multicentre, single-arm, open-label phase I trial in Germany that tested a mutant IDH1 peptide vaccine in humans for the first time. Genomic DNA for TCRB sequencing was extracted from EDTA blood using the DNeasy Blood and Tissue Kit.

Reading from cysteine to phenylalanine, the CDR3 counts 14 amino acids. Only the CDR3 part of the read is kept: 42 bases, read in frame from the first base. According to the germline V gene, CDR1 reads SNHLY and CDR2 reads FYNNEI. Cut back by 6 bases and 9 bases, the V and J ends lie 15 bases apart. The source was PBMCs, collected from a glioma patient whose treatment included an IDH1 peptide vaccine. The chain was built from TRBV2 and TRBJ1-6, with an unclear D gene assignment. The sequence was collected from a man aged 50-60 years with glioma. The CDR3 region: CASSPGLRGSPLHF. The DNA sequence is given as TGTGCCAGCAGCCCGGGCCTCCGGGGTTCACCCCTCCACTTT.